The clone carrying this TCR beta chain was seen more than once but under ten times. This entry comes from a study of early T cells in non-severe SARS-CoV-2 infection. Germline V gene lookup returns CDR1 MNHNS and CDR2 SASEGT. CDR3 size: 13 residues. V lost 1 base and J 10 bases, leaving 11 bases between the germline ends. TCRdb reprocessed the 5' RACE reads via MiXCR and lists one record per CDR3 protein. The sample holds 85,000 to 90,000 distinct CDR3 sequences, around an eighth seen once. The specimen was whole blood. This chain uses TRBV6-1 with TRBJ2-1; D is possibly TRBD1 or TRBD2 (6 bases each). The TCR comes from an adult who was a healthcare worker with PCR-confirmed SARS-CoV-2 infection or an uninfected control (not recorded which). The CDR3 DNA is TGTGCCAGCAGTGAAGGTCGCGGGACAGAGCAGTTCTTC. Encoded protein: CASSEGRGTEQFF.